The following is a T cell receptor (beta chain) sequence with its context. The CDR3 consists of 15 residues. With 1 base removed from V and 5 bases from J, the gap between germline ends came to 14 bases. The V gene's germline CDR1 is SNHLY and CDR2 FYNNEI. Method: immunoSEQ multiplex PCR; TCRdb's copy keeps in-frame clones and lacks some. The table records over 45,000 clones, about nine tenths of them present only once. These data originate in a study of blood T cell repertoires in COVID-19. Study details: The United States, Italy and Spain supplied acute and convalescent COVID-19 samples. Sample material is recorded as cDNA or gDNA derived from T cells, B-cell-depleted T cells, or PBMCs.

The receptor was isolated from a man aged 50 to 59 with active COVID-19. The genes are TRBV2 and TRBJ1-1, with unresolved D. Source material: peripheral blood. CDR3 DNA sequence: TGTGCCAGCAGTGAAGTCTTTAGGAGGAGGACTGAAGCTTTCTTT. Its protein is CASSEVFRRRTEAFF. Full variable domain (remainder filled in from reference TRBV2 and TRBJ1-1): EPEVTQTPSHQVTQMGQEVILRCVPISNHLYFYWYRQILGQKVEFLVSFYNNEISEKSEIFDDQFSVERPDGSNFTLKIRSTKLEDSAMYFCASSEVFRRRTEAFFGQGTRLTVV.